This T cell receptor (beta chain) emerged from a study of T cell responses to AZD1222 COVID-19 vaccine. Study conclusions and caveats: Donors were largely white British and mainly female; clonal diversity was possibly underestimated. Only 5 to 7 AZD1222 recipients tested seropositive at baseline. Rises in breadth and depth of Spike-specific TCRs came after two AZD1222 doses.

About this clone: As yet, its antigen is unknown.

This CDR3 is built from 12 residues. CDR1 and CDR2 from the germline V gene are GTSNPN and SVGIG (reference sequence). V was clipped by 4 bases and J by 5 bases; unmatched bases: 1. The data were produced by immunoSEQ multiplex PCR, yet TCRdb's version contains in-frame clones alone and is incomplete. The sample has more than 85,000 clones, under 95% seen once; the top ten hold roughly 7.8%. The sequence came from an adult in good health. The sequences come from peripheral blood, collected on day 0 of AZD1222 vaccination. The genes are TRBV30 and TRBJ1-5; TRBD1 aligns across 8 bases. The CDR3 sequence is CAWTQGDQPQHF. The CDR3 nucleotides read TGTGCCTGGACACAGGGGGATCAGCCCCAGCATTTT.